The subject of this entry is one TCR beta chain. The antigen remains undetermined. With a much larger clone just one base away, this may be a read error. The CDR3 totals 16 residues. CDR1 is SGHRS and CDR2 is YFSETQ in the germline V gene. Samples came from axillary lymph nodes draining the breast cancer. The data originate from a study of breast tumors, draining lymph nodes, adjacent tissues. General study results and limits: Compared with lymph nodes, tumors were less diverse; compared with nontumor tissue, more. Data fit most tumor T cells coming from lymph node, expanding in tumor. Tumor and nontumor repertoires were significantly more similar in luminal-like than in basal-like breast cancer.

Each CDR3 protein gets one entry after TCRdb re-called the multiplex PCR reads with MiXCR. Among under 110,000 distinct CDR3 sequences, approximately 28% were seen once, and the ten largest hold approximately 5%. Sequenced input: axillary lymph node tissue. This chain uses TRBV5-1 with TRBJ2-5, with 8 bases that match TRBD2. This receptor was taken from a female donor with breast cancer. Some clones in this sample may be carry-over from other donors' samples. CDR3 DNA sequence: TGCGCCAGCAGCTTAGGATCGGGGGGGAGCCAAGGGACCCAGTACTTC. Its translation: CASSLGSGGSQGTQYF.